These 2 T cell receptor beta chains came from one sample sequenced in a study of patients and donors after allogeneic stem cell transplantation. One entry per CDR3 protein results from TCRdb running MiXCR on the RT-PCR reads. The sample carries 920,000 or so distinct CDR3 sequences, roughly 18% recorded once. The sample consisted of blood, either unsorted or a sorted T cell fraction (not recorded which). Every receptor here comes from a human donor who was either an allogeneic HSCT recipient or a stem cell or donor lymphocyte infusion donor (not recorded which). It is not recorded whose cells these are; they may come from a transplant donor.

This clonotype was detected a few times. The chain couples TRBV9 to TRBJ2-1; 8 nucleotides agree with TRBD2. Germline assignment: CDR1 SGDLS and CDR2 YYNGEE. The CDR3 runs to 15 residues. V lost 3 bases to trimming and J lost 9 bases; unmatched junction nucleotides: 11. DNA of the CDR3: TGTGCCAGCAGCGATACTCGGGGGGGCCTTAGTGAGCAGTTCTTC. It specifies CASSDTRGGLSEQFF. Based on the CDR3 plus reference TRBV9 and TRBJ2-1, the full variable domain is DSGVTQTPKHLITATGQRVTLRCSPRSGDLSVYWYQQSLDQGLQFLIQYYNGEERAKGNILERFSAQQFPDLHSELNLSSLELGDSALYFCASSDTRGGLSEQFFGPGTRLTVL.

This clonotype was counted between two and nine times. This chain connects TRBV12-3 or TRBV12-4 to TRBJ1-1; 8 bases align to TRBD1. V trimming: 3 bases; J trimming: 8 bases; junction bases outside the gene matches: 14. The CDR3 runs to 16 residues. The CDR3 DNA is TGTGCCAGCAGTTTTTTCGGGACAGGTACAATCGAGGAAGCTTTCTTT. Translation gives CASSFFGTGTIEEAFF.